Listed below are T cell receptor beta chains from one sample, sequenced in a study of blood T cells in healthy people across ages. TCRdb called the 5' RACE reads again in MiXCR, with one record for every CDR3 protein. The sample has 1.5 million to 2 million distinct CDR3 sequences; around half are singletons. Sequenced sample: blood. The receptors were sampled from a middle-aged woman in good health. Each CDR3 is given with its conserved first and last residue. A D gene is named only where the DNA matches it firmly. Some rows mark clone size as missing; the rest say once, few, many or name a class of expanded clone.

CDR3: CSVLTGVNSYNEQFF
DNA: TGCAGCGTCCTCACGGGGGTTAATTCCTACAATGAGCAGTTCTTC
V: TRBV29-1
size: once
D: NA
J: TRBJ2-1

CDR3: CASSQVQTSGGIRQFF
DNA: TGCGCCAGCAGCCAAGTTCAGACTAGCGGGGGGATCCGGCAGTTCTTC
V: TRBV4-1
size: few
D: TRBD2
J: TRBJ2-1

CDR3: CSGALPAGGHNEQFF
DNA: TGCAGCGGTGCCCTACCAGCGGGGGGTCACAATGAGCAGTTCTTC
V: TRBV29-1
size: NA
D: TRBD2
J: TRBJ2-1

CDR3: CSAQASLGAGNLYF
DNA: TGCAGTGCCCAGGCCTCCCTCGGAGCGGGGAACCTGTACTTC
V: TRBV20-1
size: NA
D: TRBD2
J: TRBJ2-7

CDR3: CASSLSASLYVLETQYF
DNA: TGTGCCAGCAGTTTGTCTGCCTCACTATACGTCCTCGAGACCCAGTACTTC
V: TRBV12-3/TRBV12-4
size: NA
D: NA
J: TRBJ2-5

CDR3: CASSLGNADGEQYF
DNA: TGTGCCAGCAGCTTAGGAAATGCCGATGGGGAGCAGTACTTC
V: TRBV7-2
size: NA
D: NA
J: TRBJ2-7

CDR3: CASRRGQSSIYGYTF
DNA: TGTGCCAGCAGGAGGGGACAGAGCTCGATCTATGGCTACACCTTC
V: TRBV6-2/TRBV6-3
size: NA
D: TRBD1
J: TRBJ1-2

CDR3: CASSYPASYEQYF
DNA: TGTGCCAGCAGCTACCCGGCCTCCTACGAGCAGTACTTC
V: TRBV6-6
size: few
D: NA
J: TRBJ2-7

CDR3: CASSLVLGPPYGYTF
DNA: TGTGCCAGCAGCTTAGTGCTGGGGCCACCTTATGGCTACACCTTC
V: TRBV7-9
size: NA
D: NA
J: TRBJ1-2

CDR3: CASSLGGPDNGEQFF
DNA: TGTGCCAGCAGTTTAGGAGGGCCAGATAACGGTGAGCAGTTCTTC
V: TRBV12-3/TRBV12-4
size: few
D: NA
J: TRBJ2-1

CDR3: CASSASGVSYEQYF
DNA: TGTGCCAGCAGTGCCTCAGGGGTGTCCTACGAGCAGTACTTC
V: TRBV6-1
size: NA
D: NA
J: TRBJ2-7

CDR3: CASSLNEGVNGYTF
DNA: TGTGCCAGCAGCTTAAATGAAGGGGTTAATGGCTACACCTTC
V: TRBV7-2
size: NA
D: NA
J: TRBJ1-2

CDR3: CSARYSGSYEQYF
DNA: TGCAGTGCTAGATATTCAGGCTCCTACGAGCAGTACTTC
V: TRBV20-1
size: NA
D: NA
J: TRBJ2-7

CDR3: CASSRQGQGYTF
DNA: TGTGCCAGCAGCCGACAGGGGCAGGGCTACACCTTC
V: TRBV7-9
size: NA
D: TRBD1
J: TRBJ1-2

CDR3: CASSYPFAQPNTEAFF
DNA: TGTGCCAGCAGTTACCCCTTTGCCCAGCCGAACACTGAAGCTTTCTTT
V: TRBV6-2/TRBV6-3
size: NA
D: NA
J: TRBJ1-1

CDR3: CASSFTWEAYNEQFF
DNA: TGTGCCAGCAGTTTCACGTGGGAGGCCTACAATGAGCAGTTCTTC
V: TRBV27
size: NA
D: NA
J: TRBJ2-1

CDR3: CSLGQLRQETQYF
DNA: TGCAGTCTAGGACAGCTTAGACAAGAGACCCAGTACTTC
V: TRBV20-1
size: few
D: NA
J: TRBJ2-5

CDR3: CSASPLAGIYNEQFF
DNA: TGCAGTGCTAGCCCCCTAGCGGGGATCTACAATGAGCAGTTCTTC
V: TRBV20-1
size: few
D: TRBD2
J: TRBJ2-1

CDR3: CATSRGDGSSYGYTF
DNA: TGTGCCACCAGCAGAGGGGACGGCTCTTCCTATGGCTACACCTTC
V: TRBV15
size: NA
D: NA
J: TRBJ1-2

CDR3: CSARKHRGFYEQYF
DNA: TGCAGTGCTAGAAAACACAGGGGGTTCTACGAGCAGTACTTC
V: TRBV20-1
size: NA
D: TRBD1
J: TRBJ2-7

CDR3: CSARPSGGRQETQYF
DNA: TGCAGTGCGAGACCTAGCGGGGGAAGGCAAGAGACCCAGTACTTC
V: TRBV20-1
size: few
D: TRBD2
J: TRBJ2-5

CDR3: CASSLGDGSSYNSPLHF
DNA: TGTGCCAGCAGCTTGGGGGATGGGAGCTCCTATAATTCACCCCTCCACTTT
V: TRBV7-8
size: NA
D: NA
J: TRBJ1-6

CDR3: CASRDRGQDEQYF
DNA: TGTGCCAGTCGGGACAGGGGGCAAGACGAGCAGTACTTC
V: TRBV19
size: NA
D: TRBD1
J: TRBJ2-7

CDR3: CASSFDFAKNIQYF
DNA: TGTGCCAGCAGCTTCGATTTTGCCAAAAACATTCAGTACTTC
V: TRBV7-2
size: NA
D: NA
J: TRBJ2-4

CDR3: CASSEGASGAQPQHF
DNA: TGTGCCAGCAGTGAAGGGGCCTCGGGGGCTCAGCCCCAGCATTTT
V: TRBV2
size: NA
D: NA
J: TRBJ1-5

CDR3: CASILGGGAFRDTQYF
DNA: TGTGCCAGCATCCTAGGGGGGGGGGCCTTTAGAGATACGCAGTATTTT
V: TRBV7-2
size: NA
D: NA
J: TRBJ2-3

CDR3: CASGLHLTGTRERYGYTF
DNA: TGTGCTAGTGGTCTCCACCTCACCGGGACACGGGAGAGGTATGGCTACACCTTC
V: TRBV12-5
size: NA
D: NA
J: TRBJ1-2

CDR3: CASSLGGTRSQFF
DNA: TGTGCCAGCAGCTTAGGGGGAACTAGATCCCAGTTCTTC
V: TRBV7-2
size: few
D: NA
J: TRBJ2-1

CDR3: CATGGNGGDSYNEQFF
DNA: TGTGCCACAGGAGGTAACGGGGGCGATTCCTACAATGAGCAGTTCTTC
V: TRBV24-1
size: NA
D: NA
J: TRBJ2-1

CDR3: CASLPGQGYNEQFF
DNA: TGTGCCAGCCTTCCGGGACAGGGCTACAATGAGCAGTTCTTC
V: TRBV7-9
size: NA
D: TRBD1
J: TRBJ2-1

CDR3: CASSDPLGYEQYF
DNA: TGTGCCAGTTCAGACCCTTTGGGCTACGAGCAGTACTTC
V: TRBV6-2/TRBV6-3
size: NA
D: NA
J: TRBJ2-7

CDR3: CASSQGPGGGNQFF
DNA: TGCGCCAGCAGCCAAGGTCCTGGCGGGGGTAACCAGTTCTTC
V: TRBV4-3
size: NA
D: TRBD2
J: TRBJ2-1

CDR3: CSVEDRLKARDEQFF
DNA: TGCAGCGTTGAAGATCGGCTCAAGGCCAGGGATGAGCAGTTCTTC
V: TRBV29-1
size: few
D: NA
J: TRBJ2-1

CDR3: CATSRTSGYTDTQYF
DNA: TGTGCCACCAGCAGGACTAGCGGATACACAGATACGCAGTATTTT
V: TRBV15
size: few
D: TRBD2
J: TRBJ2-3

CDR3: CASSNRTIQETQYF
DNA: TGTGCCAGTAGTAACAGGACAATCCAAGAGACCCAGTACTTC
V: TRBV19
size: NA
D: NA
J: TRBJ2-5

CDR3: CASSPIAYNYNEQYF
DNA: TGTGCCAGCAGCCCAATAGCCTACAATTACAATGAGCAGTACTTC
V: TRBV7-9
size: NA
D: NA
J: TRBJ2-7

CDR3: CASSRGQGLNEQFF
DNA: TGTGCCAGCAGCCGTGGACAGGGGCTCAATGAGCAGTTCTTC
V: TRBV7-9
size: NA
D: TRBD1
J: TRBJ2-1

CDR3: CASSLGTSVDEQFF
DNA: TGTGCCAGCAGCTTAGGGACTAGCGTCGATGAGCAGTTCTTC
V: TRBV7-3
size: NA
D: TRBD2
J: TRBJ2-1

CDR3: CASSFTGQGPYEQYF
DNA: TGTGCCAGCAGTTTCACCGGACAGGGACCCTACGAGCAGTACTTC
V: TRBV28
size: NA
D: TRBD1
J: TRBJ2-7

CDR3: CSARNRQTRAFF
DNA: TGCAGTGCTAGAAACCGACAGACTCGAGCTTTCTTT
V: TRBV20-1
size: NA
D: NA
J: TRBJ1-1

CDR3: CSVEYARDREAPRANVLTF
DNA: TGCAGCGTTGAATACGCCCGGGACAGGGAAGCTCCGCGGGCCAACGTCCTGACTTTC
V: TRBV29-1
size: few
D: TRBD1
J: TRBJ2-6

CDR3: CASSLNWGEDIQYF
DNA: TGTGCCAGCAGTTTAAACTGGGGTGAGGACATTCAGTACTTC
V: TRBV28
size: few
D: NA
J: TRBJ2-4

CDR3: CAISDRAGGLSDTQYF
DNA: TGTGCCATCAGTGATCGGGCGGGGGGGCTCTCAGATACGCAGTATTTT
V: TRBV10-3
size: NA
D: TRBD2
J: TRBJ2-3